This is a list of T cell receptor beta chains from one sample in a study of T cell repertoires in cytomegalovirus infection. TCRdb re-analysed the reads in MiXCR, keeping a single row per CDR3 protein. The table has 200,000 to 250,000 distinct CDR3 sequences, less than 50% seen once; the top ten hold around 60%. Their recognized antigens are unknown. The sequences come from CD8+ T cells from cultured PBMCs, collected from culture after CMV antigen stimulation. Source of these receptors: a human donor in good health (CMV status not recorded). Some clones in this sample may be carry-over from other donors' samples. The CDR3 runs from the conserved cysteine through the conserved F or W. A D gene is named only where the DNA matches it firmly. A row's size may be missing; if present it is once, few, many or a size class.

J,size,D,V,DNA,CDR3
TRBJ2-3,-,-,TRBV7-2,TGTGCCAGCAGCTCGGGACATCGAACGAGCACAGATACGCAGTATTTT,CASSSGHRTSTDTQYF
TRBJ2-1,-,-,TRBV19,TGTGCCAGTAGTATCGGACTAAATGAGCAGTTCTTC,CASSIGLNEQFF
TRBJ1-1,-,-,TRBV24-1,TGTGCCACCGAGGACGGGCAGCCTTTGAACACTGAAGCTTTCTTT,CATEDGQPLNTEAFF
TRBJ2-5,-,TRBD2,TRBV2,TGTGCCAGCCCGGGGGGGCTTGCCCAAGAGACCCAGTACTTC,CASPGGLAQETQYF
TRBJ2-7,-,-,TRBV6-5,TGTGCCAGCAGATCGGACACCTACGAGCAGTACTTC,CASRSDTYEQYF
TRBJ2-2,-,TRBD2,TRBV7-6,TGTGCCAGCAGCCGCCGGCTAGCGGGAGCGAACACCGGGGAGCTGTTTTTT,CASSRRLAGANTGELFF
TRBJ2-3,-,-,TRBV6-5,TGTGCCAGCAGTCCCGGGATCGCTAGCACAGATACGCAGTATTTT,CASSPGIASTDTQYF
TRBJ2-7,many,-,TRBV5-1,TGCGCCAGCAGCGCAGAGGATGTCGAAAAGCAGTACTTC,CASSAEDVEKQYF
TRBJ1-5,once,-,TRBV7-6,TGTGCCAGAAGCTCGGACAGCTCTCCCAATCAGCCCCAGCATTTT,CARSSDSSPNQPQHF
TRBJ1-6,many,-,TRBV7-2,TGTGCCAGCAGCCACCGATACGGGCCAGCGAGCTCCTATAATTCACCCCTCCACTTT,CASSHRYGPASSYNSPLHF
TRBJ2-1,-,-,TRBV11-2,TGTGCCAGCAGCTTAGATAGGGAGGGGGCCCCTAGAGAGCAGTTCTTC,CASSLDREGAPREQFF
TRBJ1-2,-,TRBD1,TRBV6-1,TGTGCCAGCAGAAACCGGGACAGGGGAAGATATGGCTACACCTTC,CASRNRDRGRYGYTF
TRBJ2-5,many,-,TRBV7-2,TGTGCCAGCAGCTTAGATAAAACCCGTCGGGGGTTCCAGTACTTC,CASSLDKTRRGFQYF
TRBJ2-3,few,-,TRBV7-8,TGTGCCAGCAGCTTAGGTGCGGGGGCCTACACAGATACGCAGTATTTT,CASSLGAGAYTDTQYF